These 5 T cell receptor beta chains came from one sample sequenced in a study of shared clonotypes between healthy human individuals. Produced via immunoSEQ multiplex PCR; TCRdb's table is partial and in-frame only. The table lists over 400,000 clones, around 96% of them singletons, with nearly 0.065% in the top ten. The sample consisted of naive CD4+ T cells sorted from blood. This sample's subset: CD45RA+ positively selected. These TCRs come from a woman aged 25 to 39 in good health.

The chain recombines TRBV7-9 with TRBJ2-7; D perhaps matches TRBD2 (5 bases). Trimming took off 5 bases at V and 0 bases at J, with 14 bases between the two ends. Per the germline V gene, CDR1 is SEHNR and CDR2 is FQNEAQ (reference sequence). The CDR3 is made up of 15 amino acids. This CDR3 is CASSASGGISYEQYF. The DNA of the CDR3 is TGTGCCAGCAGCGCGAGCGGCGGAATCTCCTACGAGCAGTACTTC.

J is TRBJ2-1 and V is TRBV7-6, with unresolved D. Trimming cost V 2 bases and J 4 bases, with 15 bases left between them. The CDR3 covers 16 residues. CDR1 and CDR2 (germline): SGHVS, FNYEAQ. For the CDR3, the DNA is TGTGCCAGCAGCTTATTTTCCCCCACTACTTACAATGAGCAGTTCTTC. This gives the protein CASSLFSPTTYNEQFF.

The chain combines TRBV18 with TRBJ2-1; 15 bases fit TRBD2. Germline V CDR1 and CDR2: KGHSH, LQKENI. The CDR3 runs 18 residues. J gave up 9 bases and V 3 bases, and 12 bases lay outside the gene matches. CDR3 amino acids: CASSPPGLAGGSGGEQFF. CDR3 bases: TGTGCCAGCTCACCCCCGGGACTAGCGGGAGGCTCGGGCGGTGAGCAGTTCTTC.

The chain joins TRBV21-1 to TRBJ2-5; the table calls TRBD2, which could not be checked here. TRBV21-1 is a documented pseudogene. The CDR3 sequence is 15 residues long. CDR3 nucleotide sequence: TGTGCCAGCAGTTCAAATCTGGGGGGACAAGAGACCCAGTACTTC. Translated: CASSSNLGGQETQYF.

CDR3 amino acids: CASSFYSTGDTQYF. The CDR3 nucleotides read TGTGCCAGCAGCTTTTACAGCACGGGGGATACGCAGTATTTT. This chain connects TRBV5-5 to TRBJ2-3; D is possibly TRBD2 (5 bases). V was shortened by 2 bases and J by 6 bases, with 13 bases between the two germline ends. Germline CDR1 SGHKS, CDR2 YYEKEE (reference sequence). The CDR3 runs 14 residues.